This record looks at one T cell receptor (beta chain) sequence and its context. Original processing methods: Counts of nucleated cells, estimated from reference gene primer amplification, were obtained. Here immunoSEQ multiplex PCR was the method, and the copy in TCRdb shows in-frame clones only, minus some. V and J calls and clone size are those listed in that table; D and trimming were worked out from the DNA. Of approximately 40,000 clones in the sample, 70% to 90% were seen once. This sample was included in a study of blood T cell repertoires in COVID-19. On the study more broadly: There were acute and convalescent COVID-19 samples, and they came from the United States, Italy and Spain. The analysed material was cDNA or gDNA that came from T cells, B-cell-depleted T cells, or PBMCs.

This clonotype was obtained from a human donor in a cohort sampled during active COVID-19. The sequencing input was peripheral blood.

This chain's CDR3 is CASRADRSSYNEQFF. CDR3 coding DNA: TGTGCCAGCAGAGCCGACAGGAGCTCCTACAATGAGCAGTTCTTC. This chain uses TRBV27 with TRBJ2-1, with TRBD1 as a possible D gene (6 bases). V lost 6 bases and J 0 bases, leaving 12 bases between the germline ends. The CDR3 covers 15 residues. Looked up from germline, CDR1 is MNHEY and CDR2 is SMNVEV (reference sequence).